What follows is one T cell receptor beta chain and its context. The antigen is not known. This sample stems from a study of a mutant IDH1 vaccine in newly diagnosed glioma. In the study overall: Treatment recipients were approximately 62% male and around 40% female, and their mean age was about 40 years. Most patients had radiochemotherapy with temozolomide before enrollment; others had one alone. Broader study findings: Induction of immune responses by the vaccine occurred in more than 85% of patients.

Stated time point: baseline, week 1 (first vaccination visit). Treatment given: pre-vaccination baseline after standard-of-care therapy. Germline assignment: CDR1 LGHNA and CDR2 YNFKEQ. The CDR3 consists of 18 residues. The V and J ends lost 0 bases and 0 bases respectively, with 15 bases between them. Generated by immunoSEQ multiplex PCR, the TCRdb table keeps only in-frame clones and is missing some. The data hold about 54,000 clones, with about four fifths observed a single time. The chain uses TRBV4-2 and TRBJ2-4, with D uncertain. This specimen was PBMCs, taken from a glioma patient treated with radiotherapy, temozolomide or both. The clonotype originates from a young man with glioma. In DNA, the CDR3 is TGTGCCAGCAGCCAAGAGGGTCGGGCCGAAGGAGCCAAAAACATTCAGTACTTC. Its protein is CASSQEGRAEGAKNIQYF.